This is a list of T cell receptor beta chains from one sample in a study of identical twins. TCRdb recomputed calls from the 5' RACE reads with MiXCR, one row per CDR3 protein. The sample has hundreds of thousands of distinct CDR3 sequences, less than 25% seen once; the top ten hold more than 4%. In addition, the sample was reused for a study of T cells expressing NK-cell markers.

Material for sequencing was PBMCs. The receptors derive from a young woman in good health. The CDR3 runs from the conserved cysteine through the conserved F or W. Each record gives: V gene, CDR3 protein.

TRBV19,CASSIDRDTQNTEAFF
TRBV28,CASSLRGPNYGYTF
TRBV12-3/TRBV12-4,CASSLVEGDTQYF
TRBV20-1,CSARNRLANEQFF
TRBV24-1,CATRGTGEDTQYF
TRBV20-1,CSARDPQGAGTYEQYF
TRBV5-1,CASRVAQTLEAFF
TRBV12-3/TRBV12-4,CASSLTSGGQDTQYF
TRBV12-3/TRBV12-4,CASSFLTLDNEQFF
TRBV20-1,CSARKGTGGSYEQYF
TRBV2,CASTWDRVLGYTF
TRBV12-3/TRBV12-4,CASTLGTGGAFF
TRBV7-2,CASSLANPRNEQFF
TRBV20-1,CSARGSDYEQYF
TRBV20-1,CSALSQNEQFF
TRBV6-1,CASSVGGYNSPLHF
TRBV7-3,CASSLGSVASGANVLTF
TRBV5-1,CASRRANSPLHF
TRBV10-3,CAISDPRSNTEAFF
TRBV20-1,CSARTRLAGEEDTQYF
TRBV15,CATSRGTAGYGYTF
TRBV6-1,CASTQEGSTDTQYF
TRBV20-1,CSARGGFPNYGYTF
TRBV20-1,CSASPGSGGAGTQYF
TRBV20-1,CSAGPGLGLETQYF